The entry below gives a single T cell receptor beta chain sequence along with its context. This sample stems from a study of blood T cell repertoires in COVID-19. Study-level information: COVID-19 samples collected from the United States, Italy and Spain covered acute and convalescent phases. Nucleic acid was either cDNA or gDNA, and it came from T cells, B-cell-depleted T cells, or PBMCs.

V shed 1 base, J shed 3 bases, and the junction held 4 bases outside the gene matches. Germline CDR1 reads SGHDT; CDR2 reads YYEEEE. The CDR3 is made up of 14 amino acids. Clinical history reported by participants formed the basis on which cohorts were assigned. How the authors handled the data: The authors estimated nucleated cell counts from reference gene primer amplification. Clones were read by immunoSEQ multiplex PCR, and TCRdb kept only the in-frame ones, dropping some. D and trimming were read from the DNA, whereas the V and J calls and clone size are those reported in that table. The data hold some 190,000 clones, with approximately 73% observed a single time.

The TCR was taken from a woman aged 45-65 years with acute COVID-19. V usage is TRBV5-6 and J usage is TRBJ2-7; 7 bases are shared with TRBD1. Sequencing was performed on PBMCs or T cells enriched from blood (not recorded which). CDR3 sequence reads: CASSLPGQIYEQYV. As DNA, the CDR3 is TGTGCCAGCAGCTTGCCGGGACAGATCTACGAGCAGTACGTC.